What follows are 3 T cell receptor beta chains derived from one specimen sequenced in a study of blood T cells in healthy people across ages. A second PCR, run for about 6 to 12 cycles, used a sample-barcoded 5' primer plus a J-beta primer mix. TCRdb reprocessed the 5' RACE reads via MiXCR and lists one record per CDR3 protein. The sample has around 1,000,000 distinct CDR3 sequences, around 27% seen once; the top ten hold 0.65% to 0.95%. These data were also filed under a second study, of T cells of mothers and their children.

Sequences were obtained from blood. These TCRs come from a girl aged 2 to 10 in good health.

The genes are TRBV12-3 or TRBV12-4 and TRBJ2-3, with D perhaps matching TRBD1 (6 bases). This CDR3 has 16 amino acids. V was trimmed by 4 bases and J by 0 bases, leaving 14 bases between them. The CDR3 region is CASSSQHRASTDTQYF. The CDR3 nucleotides read TGTGCCAGCAGTTCGCAGCACAGGGCTAGCACAGATACGCAGTATTTT.

The rearrangement joins TRBV6-2 or TRBV6-3 to TRBJ2-7; 9 bases fit TRBD1. Per germline, CDR1 MNHEY and CDR2 SVGEGT. After removal of 6 bases from V and 6 bases from J, the junction contained 9 bases not matched to a gene. This CDR3 region has 14 residues. The CDR3 DNA follows: TGTGCCAGCAGAAGGGGACAGGGAGCGTCCGAGCAGTACTTC. Translation: CASRRGQGASEQYF.

The gene calls are TRBV15 and TRBJ2-5; 10 nucleotides agree with TRBD2. The end of the DNA fits TRBJ2-7 better, so the J call may be wrong. CDR1 is LNHNV and CDR2 is YYDKDF in the germline V gene (reference sequence). The CDR3 length is 16 residues. The CDR3, as DNA: TGTGCCACCAGCAGAGATCGCCTAGCGGGGGTCTACGAGCAGTACTTC. Its protein is CATSRDRLAGVYEQYF.